Reported below is one T cell receptor (beta chain). The data originate from a study of shared T cell receptors in the human thymus. The protocol was immunoSEQ multiplex PCR, while the TCRdb copy is restricted to in-frame clones and leaves out a portion. The data show hundreds of thousands of clones, 70% to 90% seen once. The CDR3 runs 14 residues. CDR1 is SGHRS, CDR2 YFSETQ, per germline. Separately, the same data were catalogued under a study of human thymus T cells. Per that paper: Thymus specimens were resections from corrective heart surgery.

The clonotype originates from a boy in the first two years of life with a congenital heart defect. Sequencing was performed on thymocytes. J is TRBJ2-5 and V is TRBV5-1; D is uncertain. The J call is doubtful: the DNA matches TRBJ2-7 better. The DNA for the CDR3 is TGCGCCAGCAGCTCCGCGTCGATCACCTACGAGCAGTACTTC. It is translated as CASSSASITYEQYF.